A selection of T cell receptor beta chains follows, all from one sample in a study of PD-1 blockade in classical Hodgkin lymphoma. TCRdb keeps only in-frame clones here, not all; method: immunoSEQ multiplex PCR. The sample lists about 64,000 clones, approximately 94% occurring once. The sequencing used peripheral blood mononuclear cells (PBMCs), collected before the fourth cycle of nivolumab. The origin of the receptors is a human donor with classical Hodgkin lymphoma. Each CDR3 is given with its conserved first and last residue. A D gene is named only where the DNA matches it firmly. Clone size is stated in some rows and not others, as once, few, many or a class when expanded.

j_gene,abundance,d_gene,v_gene,CDR3nt,CDR3aa
TRBJ2-4,-,-,TRBV5-1,TGCGCCAGCAGCTCCTCCGTACAAAACATTCAGTACTTC,CASSSSVQNIQYF
TRBJ2-5,-,-,TRBV28,TGTGCCAGCAGTTCCTTCGACAGGATCGGGTGGGAGACCCAGTACTTC,CASSSFDRIGWETQYF
TRBJ2-2,-,-,TRBV7-6,TGTGCCAGCAGCTCCACTTGGGACGGGGAGCTGTTTTTT,CASSSTWDGELFF
TRBJ2-7,many,-,TRBV30,TGTGCCTGGGGCGACAGCTACGAGCAGTACTTC,CAWGDSYEQYF
TRBJ2-7,-,-,TRBV11-1,TGTGCCAGCAGCTTACTGGACACCGCCTACGAGCAGTACTTC,CASSLLDTAYEQYF
TRBJ1-2,-,TRBD1,TRBV28,TGTGCCAGCAGTTCACCGGGACAGGGCCCGGGCTACACCTTC,CASSSPGQGPGYTF
TRBJ1-4,-,TRBD1,TRBV30,TGTGCCTGGAGTCCAGGGGGTATTAAAAAACTGTTTTTT,CAWSPGGIKKLFF
TRBJ2-5,-,-,TRBV6-1,TGTGCCAGCAGTGAAGGCCGCTACTGGGAGACCCAGTACTTC,CASSEGRYWETQYF
TRBJ2-5,-,TRBD2,TRBV4-1,TGCGCCAGCAGCCTCCGTCATGCTAGCGGGGGGCCGAGGGTTCAAGAGACCCAGTACTTC,CASSLRHASGGPRVQETQYF
TRBJ2-3,-,-,TRBV28,TGTGCCAGCAGTTTAAGTTGGGGGCAATGGACAGATACGCAGTATTTT,CASSLSWGQWTDTQYF
TRBJ1-5,-,-,TRBV28,TGTGCCAGCAGTTTACATACGGGTTATAGCAATCAGCCCCAGCATTTT,CASSLHTGYSNQPQHF
TRBJ1-5,-,-,TRBV2,TGTGCCAGCAGCCCGGGACACAGTAGCAATCAGCCCCAGCATTTT,CASSPGHSSNQPQHF
TRBJ1-2,-,TRBD1,TRBV11-2,TGTGCCAGCAGCCGGAGTATCCAGGGGGGCTATGGCTACACCTTC,CASSRSIQGGYGYTF
TRBJ2-7,-,-,TRBV18,TGTGCCAGCTCACCCCCGATTTGGACGGACACGGGATTCTACGAGCAGTACTTC,CASSPPIWTDTGFYEQYF
TRBJ2-5,-,TRBD2,TRBV7-8,TGTGCCAGCAGCTTAGCGAGCCCTAGCGGTTACCAAGAGACCCAGTACTTC,CASSLASPSGYQETQYF
TRBJ2-5,-,-,TRBV27,TGTGCCAGCAGTTTATTTTTGAGACCTCAAGAGACCCAGTACTTC,CASSLFLRPQETQYF
TRBJ2-5,-,TRBD2,TRBV11-2,TGTGCCAGCAGACAAGTAGCGGGAGGGTTTGAGACCCAGTACTTC,CASRQVAGGFETQYF
TRBJ2-5,once,-,TRBV4-1,TGCGCCAGCAGCCAAGCACTTCAAGAGACCCAGTACTTC,CASSQALQETQYF
TRBJ2-7,-,TRBD1,TRBV5-5,TGTGCCAGCAGCCCGGACAGGGGCGCCGTCTACGAGCAGTACTTC,CASSPDRGAVYEQYF
TRBJ2-2,-,TRBD2,TRBV2,TGTGCCAGCGGGGGGGACACCGGGGAGCTGTTTTTT,CASGGDTGELFF
TRBJ1-2,-,TRBD1,TRBV5-6,TGTGCCAGCAGCTACAGGGGTAAAGGCTATGGCTACACCTTC,CASSYRGKGYGYTF
TRBJ2-3,-,TRBD1,TRBV18,TGTGCCAGCTCCCCGGGACAGGGGATCGCAGATACGCAGTATTTT,CASSPGQGIADTQYF
TRBJ2-7,-,-,TRBV5-1,TGCGCCAGCAGCTTATCTTGGGACTCCTCCTACGAGCAGTACTTC,CASSLSWDSSYEQYF
TRBJ1-3,-,-,TRBV18,TGTGCCAGCTCACGGGGAGGAAGGAGTCACAGCTCTGGAAACACCATATATTTT,CASSRGGRSHSSGNTIYF
TRBJ2-7,-,TRBD2,TRBV6-5,TGTGCCAGCAGTCAGGCCCTAGCGGGAGACAACGAGCAGTACTTC,CASSQALAGDNEQYF
TRBJ2-7,-,-,TRBV19,TGTGCCAGTAGGGGGGGCGGGACAGAGTCCTACGAGCAGTACTTC,CASRGGGTESYEQYF
TRBJ2-5,-,TRBD2,TRBV7-2,TGTGCCAGCAGCTTATTTTTGGCGGGGGGGTTTCAAGAGACCCAGTACTTC,CASSLFLAGGFQETQYF
TRBJ2-2,-,-,TRBV7-9,TGTGCCAGCGAGGGGGGATTACGAGACACCGGGGAGCTGTTTTTT,CASEGGLRDTGELFF
TRBJ2-1,-,-,TRBV7-8,TGTGCCAGCCTGGACTATTACTATGAGCAGTTCTTC,CASLDYYYEQFF
TRBJ2-1,-,-,TRBV28,TGTGCCAGCAGACCGGGGTATTACAATGAGCAGTTCTTC,CASRPGYYNEQFF
TRBJ2-1,-,TRBD1,TRBV10-1,TGCGCCAGCAGTGAGTCGGCAGGGGGTAGGGATGAGCAGTTCTTC,CASSESAGGRDEQFF
TRBJ2-3,-,-,TRBV11-2,TGTGCCAGCAGCTTAGGAGGGAGCCCTCGCCGTGCAGATACGCAGTATTTT,CASSLGGSPRRADTQYF
TRBJ2-3,-,-,TRBV6-5,TGTGCCAGCAGTTTCGTGAGCACAGATACGCAGTATTTT,CASSFVSTDTQYF